These 29 T cell receptor beta chains share one sample of origin, sequenced in a study of OX40 agonist ivuxolimab in advanced cancers. Some clones are missing from TCRdb's copy, which holds only in-frame ones; the method was immunoSEQ multiplex PCR. The table shows tens of thousands of clones, with roughly nine tenths occurring only once. Material: CD4+ or CD8+ T cells sorted from blood, obtained in a trial of the OX40 agonist ivuxolimab. These receptor sequences come from an adult with an advanced solid tumor such as melanoma, head and neck, liver or kidney cancer.

The V and J genes are TRBV4-3 and TRBJ1-1; D not resolved. The germline V and J ends were trimmed by 0 bases and 0 bases, with 8 bases remaining between them. The germline V gene has CDR1 LGHNA and CDR2 YSLEER. The CDR3 covers 15 residues. The CDR3 protein is CASSQESTMNTEAFF. CDR3 sequence (DNA): TGCGCCAGCAGCCAAGAATCGACTATGAACACTGAAGCTTTCTTT.

The rearrangement uses TRBV5-1 and TRBJ1-1; D ambiguous. This CDR3 has 15 residues. Germline CDR1 is SGHRS and CDR2 is YFSETQ. Trimming removed 6 bases from V and 0 bases from J, with 15 bases in between. In DNA form, the CDR3 reads TGCGCCAGCACCGCTTCTCCAGGATTGAACACTGAAGCTTTCTTT. The encoded protein is CASTASPGLNTEAFF.

This chain uses TRBV13 with TRBJ2-5, with a possible D match to TRBD1 (6 bases). The J call may be in error: the DNA end matches TRBJ2-7 better. In germline, CDR1 is PRHDT, CDR2 FYEKMQ (reference sequence). There are 13 residues in the CDR3. The CDR3, as DNA: TGTGCCACCAACAGGGAAGGTTCCTACGAGCAGTACTTC. Residues: CATNREGSYEQYF.

This clone was seen just once. The chain uses TRBV7-9 and TRBJ2-1; 7 nucleotides align to TRBD2. Trimming cost V 4 bases and J 5 bases; bases outside gene matches: 8. Germline V CDR1 and CDR2: SEHNR, FQNEAQ (reference sequence). The CDR3 contains 15 residues. CDR3: CASSSFRLADNEQFF. The CDR3 bases are TGTGCCAGCAGCTCCTTCCGGCTAGCGGACAATGAGCAGTTCTTC.

Here the CDR3 reads CASSLGLRGNTIYF. The CDR3 nucleotides are TGTGCCAGCAGTTTGGGACTCCGCGGGAACACCATATATTTT. This chain uses TRBV28 with TRBJ1-3; D is perhaps TRBD1 (5 bases). The CDR3 consists of 14 residues. V was trimmed by 3 bases and J by 7 bases, leaving 13 bases between them. The germline gives CDR1 MDHEN, CDR2 SYDVKM.

This chain links TRBV6-6 with TRBJ1-2; maybe TRBD1 (6 bases). V lost 6 bases and J lost 5, with 19 bases in between. Germline V gives CDR1 MNHNY, CDR2 SVGAGI (reference sequence). CDR3 length: 15 amino acids. CDR3 sequence reads: CASSRDMDSVYGYTF. The DNA of the CDR3 is TGTGCCAGCAGCCGGGACATGGACAGCGTATATGGCTACACCTTC.

This clone was picked up one time. J is TRBJ2-2 and V is TRBV9, with D perhaps TRBD1 (5 bases). CDR1 is SGDLS and CDR2 is YYNGEE in the germline V gene. The CDR3 is 14 residues long. Trimming removed 0 bases from V and 5 bases from J, with 8 bases in between. The CDR3 DNA reads TGTGCCAGCAGCGTAGGTCAGGGAACCGGGGAGCTGTTTTTT. Protein sequence: CASSVGQGTGELFF.

The chain links TRBV18 to TRBJ1-2, with D tentatively TRBD1 (6 bases). CDR3 length: 15 residues. Germline CDR1 KGHSH, CDR2 LQKENI. V lost 3 bases and J lost 2, with 13 bases in between. CDR3 DNA: TGTGCCAGCTCACCCCTAGGACAGAAAAACTATGGCTACACCTTC. Protein sequence: CASSPLGQKNYGYTF.

The chain links TRBV19 to TRBJ1-5; the D gene is possibly TRBD1 (6 bases). CDR1 is LNHDA, CDR2 SQIVND, per germline (reference sequence). The CDR3 spans 12 residues. The V gene lost 10 bases and the J gene lost 3 bases, with 10 bases spanning the gap. The CDR3 region has the DNA TGTGCCACCGGACAGTACAATCAGCCCCAGCATTTT. This codes for CATGQYNQPQHF.

The chain couples TRBV5-6 to TRBJ1-5; 8 bases are a match to TRBD1. The CDR3 extends over 15 amino acids. V lost 4 bases to trimming and J lost 6 bases; unmatched junction nucleotides: 9. CDR1 is SGHDT, CDR2 YYEEEE, per germline. CDR3 DNA sequence: TGTGCCAGCAGCGCTGGACAGGGTATGAGTCAGCCCCAGCATTTT. Translated, it gives CASSAGQGMSQPQHF.

The chain is built from TRBV5-6 and TRBJ2-7, with D possibly TRBD1 on 6 matching bases. Per germline, CDR1 SGHDT and CDR2 YYEEEE. The CDR3 consists of 14 residues. V dropped 3 bases and J dropped 3 bases, with 13 bases sitting between them. The CDR3 DNA follows: TGTGCCAGCAGCTACGACAGGTTAGACTACGAGCAGTACTTC. Its protein is CASSYDRLDYEQYF. The full variable domain, with the rest looked up from reference TRBV5-6 and TRBJ2-7, is DAGVTQSPTHLIKTRGQQVTLRCSPKSGHDTVSWYQQALGQGPQFIFQYYEEEERQRGNFPDRFSGHQFPNYSSELNVNALLLGDSALYLCASSYDRLDYEQYFGPGTRLTVT.

The rearrangement uses TRBV6-4 and TRBJ2-3; D might be TRBD2 (5 bases). CDR3 length equals 13 residues. Germline values: CDR1 MRHNA, CDR2 SNTAGT. V shed 2 bases and J shed 5 bases, with 8 bases lying between them. In DNA form, the CDR3 reads TGTGCCAGCAGTGACCGGACTGGAGATACGCAGTATTTT. Translated: CASSDRTGDTQYF.

The chain couples TRBV7-3 to TRBJ2-1; D is uncertain. V dropped 2 bases and J dropped 1 base, with 9 bases sitting between them. The CDR3 runs 15 residues. Germline CDR1 SGHTA, CDR2 FQGTGA. CDR3 in amino acids: CASSLRVRSYNEQFF. Here the CDR3 DNA reads TGTGCCAGCAGCTTACGGGTGCGGTCCTACAATGAGCAGTTCTTC. Filled out from reference TRBV7-3 and TRBJ2-1, the complete variable domain reads GAGVSQTPSNKVTEKGKYVELRCDPISGHTALYWYRQSLGQGPEFLIYFQGTGAADDSGLPNDRFFAVRPEGSVSTLKIQRTERGDSAVYLCASSLRVRSYNEQFFGPGTRLTVL.

The J gene is TRBJ2-6, the V gene TRBV28; D possibly matches TRBD1 or TRBD2 (6 bases each). The CDR3 sequence is 15 residues long. The V end lost 5 bases, the J end lost 0 bases, and 8 bases lay between the germline ends. The germline V gene encodes CDR1 MDHEN and CDR2 SYDVKM. CDR3 sequence (DNA): TGTGCCAGCAGTCCGGGGGCCTCTGGGGCCAACGTCCTGACTTTC. Its protein is CASSPGASGANVLTF.

The V and J genes are TRBV4-3 and TRBJ1-3; no clear D. CDR3 size: 14 residues. Germline V gives CDR1 LGHNA, CDR2 YSLEER. The V end was cut by 1 base, the J end by 6 bases, with 10 bases between. CDR3 sequence reads: CASSQVRFANTIYF. In nucleotides, the CDR3 is TGCGCCAGCAGCCAAGTGCGGTTTGCAAACACCATATATTTT.

The J gene is TRBJ1-2, the V gene TRBV2; D unresolved. The CDR3 spans 13 residues. V shed 6 bases and J shed 7 bases, with 15 bases lying between them. CDR1 is SNHLY and CDR2 is FYNNEI in the germline V gene. The CDR3 coding sequence is TGTGCCAGCAGGGCCAGTAGTCGCGGTGGCTACACCTTC. Translating it yields CASRASSRGGYTF.

This chain links TRBV18 with TRBJ2-1; D possibly corresponds to TRBD2 (5 bases). V dropped 3 bases and J dropped 5 bases, with 17 bases sitting between them. CDR3 length equals 16 residues. CDR1 is KGHSH and CDR2 is LQKENI in the germline V gene. CDR3 nucleotides: TGTGCCAGCTCACCCAGCCCGAGGGCACCCGACAATGAGCAGTTCTTC. Its protein product is CASSPSPRAPDNEQFF. The variable domain in full, completed from reference TRBV18 and TRBJ2-1, reads NAGVMQNPRHLVRRRGQEARLRCSPMKGHSHVYWYRQLPEEGLKFMVYLQKENIIDESGMPKERFSAEFPKEGPSILRIQQVVRGDSAAYFCASSPSPRAPDNEQFFGPGTRLTVL.

This clone was observed once. This rearrangement joins TRBV28 to TRBJ1-2; D not certain. Trimming pared 6 bases from V and 7 bases from J, leaving 18 bases between. This CDR3 has 14 residues. Germline CDR1 and CDR2: MDHEN and SYDVKM. CDR3 sequence (DNA): TGTGCCAGCAGCTATTCAGGCGGACGGCGTGGCTACACCTTC. It is translated as CASSYSGGRRGYTF.

The V call is TRBV7-2, the J call TRBJ2-1; D is unclear. Trimming left V 5 bases short and J 6 bases short, with 17 bases between. CDR3 size: 15 residues. From germline, CDR1 is SGHTA and CDR2 FQGNSA. CDR3 nucleotides: TGTGCCAGCAGCGATGACTGGGCCGGGCGCAATGAGCAGTTCTTC. This translates into CASSDDWAGRNEQFF. The whole variable domain, filled in from reference TRBV7-2 and TRBJ2-1, reads GAGVSQSPSNKVTEKGKDVELRCDPISGHTALYWYRQSLGQGLEFLIYFQGNSAPDKSGLPSDRFSAERTGGSVSTLTIQRTQQEDSAVYLCASSDDWAGRNEQFFGPGTRLTVL.

The chain couples TRBV7-9 to TRBJ1-1, with D hard to call. The CDR3 is 13 residues long. V lost 7 bases and J lost 6, with 15 bases in between. Per germline, CDR1 SEHNR and CDR2 FQNEAQ (reference sequence). This CDR3 reads CASTPGGLPEAFF. In nucleotides, the CDR3 is TGTGCCAGCACCCCTGGTGGTCTCCCTGAAGCTTTCTTT.

The rearrangement joins TRBV18 to TRBJ2-1; D ambiguous. Per the germline V gene, CDR1 is KGHSH and CDR2 is LQKENI. The length of the CDR3 is 13 residues. Trimming cost V 0 bases and J 9 bases, with 9 bases left between them. The CDR3 protein is CASSPPAGGEQFF. CDR3 nucleotide sequence: TGTGCCAGCTCACCACCGGCCGGTGGTGAGCAGTTCTTC.

The chain employs TRBV6-5 and TRBJ1-1; 7 positions agree with TRBD1. CDR1 is MNHEY, CDR2 SVGAGI, per germline. This CDR3 contains 14 residues. The V segment lost 8 bases and the J segment 1 base; nucleotides outside the gene matches: 7. CDR3 residues: CASGRDSRNTEAFF. The CDR3 nucleotides are TGTGCCAGCGGCCGGGACAGCCGGAACACTGAAGCTTTCTTT.

This chain uses TRBV18 with TRBJ1-1; a weak D match, TRBD1 (5 bases). The ends were cut back, 4 bases at V and 2 bases at J, with 14 bases in the middle. The CDR3 totals 15 residues. Per germline, CDR1 KGHSH and CDR2 LQKENI. This chain's CDR3 is CASSLTRGYNTEAFF. The CDR3 DNA follows: TGTGCCAGCTCACTCACCCGGGGGTATAACACTGAAGCTTTCTTT.

This rearrangement joins TRBV25-1 to TRBJ2-1; possible D gene TRBD1, 6 bases. The CDR3 has 14 residues. Trimming took off 3 bases at V and 4 bases at J, with 10 bases between the two ends. Germline V gene lookup returns CDR1 MGHDK and CDR2 SYGVNS. CDR3 amino acids: CASSDRGQYNEQFF. Written as DNA, the CDR3 is TGTGCCAGCAGTGACAGGGGACAATACAATGAGCAGTTCTTC.

CDR3 loop: CASSQDQGQGDADTQYF. The DNA of the CDR3 is TGTGCCAGCAGCCAAGATCAGGGACAGGGGGACGCAGATACGCAGTATTTT. V usage is TRBV4-2 and J usage is TRBJ2-3, with 11 bases matching TRBD1. CDR1 and CDR2 from the germline V gene are LGHNA and YNFKEQ. V was pared by 0 bases and J by 4 bases, with 6 bases of the junction left unmatched. The CDR3 spans 17 residues.

The J gene is TRBJ1-1, the V gene TRBV5-6; D remains unclear. The CDR3 consists of 13 residues. V lost 2 bases to trimming and J lost 11 bases, with 16 bases between them. The germline V gene has CDR1 SGHDT and CDR2 YYEEEE. The CDR3 DNA reads as TGTGCCAGCAGCTTTGTGGGCCCGAACTCGGCTTTCTTT. Translation: CASSFVGPNSAFF.

Written as DNA, the CDR3 is TGTGCCAGCAGTAAAGAACAGGGTGTGAAGTTCTTC. The encoded protein is CASSKEQGVKFF. The chain has TRBV2 and TRBJ2-1; a possible D gene is TRBD1 (6 bases). In germline, CDR1 is SNHLY, CDR2 FYNNEI. There are 12 residues in the CDR3. The germline V and J ends were trimmed by 5 bases and 14 bases, with 16 bases remaining between them.

This chain connects TRBV5-1 to TRBJ1-5; D is unresolved. Germline CDR1 is SGHRS and CDR2 is YFSETQ. The CDR3 has 14 residues. The V and J ends lost 4 bases and 6 bases respectively, with 14 bases between them. The CDR3 protein is CASSPDGPSQPQHF. CDR3 DNA sequence: TGCGCCAGCAGCCCCGACGGACCGAGTCAGCCCCAGCATTTT.

This clone was seen a few times. The chain uses TRBV5-1 and TRBJ2-7, with D uncertain. Trimming removed 0 bases from V and 0 bases from J, with 4 bases in between. CDR3 length: 13 amino acids. In germline, CDR1 is SGHRS, CDR2 YFSETQ. CDR3 amino acids: CASSLGASYEQYF. CDR3 nucleotides: TGCGCCAGCAGCTTGGGCGCCTCCTACGAGCAGTACTTC.